The source of this T cell receptor (beta chain) is a study of T-cell memory formation after mild COVID-19 (dated by TCRdb to about 2021). Regarding the study in general: Most TCR sequence clusters were specific to one of the two donors. Longitudinal TCRalpha and TCRbeta repertoire sequencing tracked T-cell clones expanding and contracting after mild COVID-19 in two donors. The cohort was made up of two young adult volunteers, one female and one male, who were previously healthy. Study-wide findings and limitations: Clones contracting from day 15 to 85 had balanced CD4/CD8 phenotypes, while a second wave expanding from day 15 to 37 was biased towards CD4+. Some responding clones were detected in pre-infection memory, which suggested that pre-existing cross-reactive memory T cells had joined the SARS-CoV-2 response. SARS-CoV-2 specificity was not confirmed for the second-wave clones peaking on day 37. Contracting CD4+ clones were located mainly in the CM and EM memory subsets, whereas CD8+ clones were found to be enriched in EMRA. Only a couple of mild cases were covered in the study, and larger cohorts including severe cases with pre-infection samples were considered necessary.

Ficoll-Paque density gradient centrifugation was used to isolate PBMCs. Reads for this sample came from an Illumina NovaSeq 6000. cDNA libraries for TCRalpha and TCRbeta were prepared by 5'RACE using constant-segment primers, with sample barcodes and unique molecular identifiers added. Trizol reagent was used to extract RNA from every sample. The libraries were amplified in two PCR steps, and the second step added a second sample barcode and Illumina TruSeq adapters. Sequencing of the libraries was done on an Illumina NovaSeq, producing 2 x 150 bp paired-end reads. The study's processing was this. Demultiplexing of reads and collapsing into UMI-guided consensus sequences were performed with migec v1.2.7. Using mixcr v2.1.11, the UMI consensuses were aligned to TRA and TRB V and J templates and assembled into clonotypes. Expanded or contracted clonotypes were those called significant by both edgeR and NoisET, with noise models trained on biological replicates. For edgeR calls, the cutoffs were a false discovery rate-adjusted p below 0.01 and a log2 fold-change threshold of 1. As an exploratory analysis of dynamics, PCA with hierarchical clustering was applied to max-normalized trajectories of the 1000 most abundant clonotypes. Separately sequenced CD4+ and CD8+ repertoires were used to assign a CD4 or CD8 phenotype to each responding clone. TCRdb trimmed the raw reads at Q25, called clones with MiXCR and kept productive beta chains. Entries that share a CDR3 protein sequence are merged under the most common genes and DNA. These V and J calls derive from TCRdb rather than the authors' analysis. This sample comprises approximately 60,000 distinct CDR3 sequences, about a tenth of them detected only once. 1.1% of the sample lies in the top ten.

The CDR3, from cysteine to phenylalanine, totals 15 residues. Only the CDR3 DNA stays, 45 bases, in frame from base 1. The germline V gene (reference sequence) sets CDR1 to LNHNV and CDR2 to YYDKDF. The V end gives up 3 bases and the J end 8 bases, leaving 9 bases in the junction not matched to a gene. For this clonotype: The specificity of this receptor is unknown. The input lacks base qualities; no much larger clone sits a single base away.

Sequenced: PBMCs or a T cell subset sorted from them (not recorded which). Recombination linked TRBV15 to TRBJ2-1; the central 8 bases match TRBD2. This clonotype was obtained from a man in his late teens or twenties who had mild COVID-19 (a few samples of this study predate the infection). The sample titles of this study are shuffled in the database, so cell type and time point are left out; the donor was told from shared clones. CDR3 loop: CATSRDRGGLDEQFF. The sequence in DNA is TGTGCCACCAGCAGGGACCGGGGGGGGCTGGATGAGCAGTTCTTC.